This T cell receptor beta chain was sequenced during a study of T cells after yellow fever vaccination. Whole-study findings and limits: Faster peaking, at day 5 versus 15, marked a secondary response that was weaker. Most primary-vaccination clones recurred post-booster (under 98% CD4, about 87% CD8). The CD4 and CD8 compartments had a small share of their clonotypes in common.

Comment on this clonotype: What it recognizes is unknown.

The V gene lost 8 bases and the J gene lost 7 bases, with 17 bases spanning the gap. The CDR3 length is 14 residues. Germline CDR1 and CDR2: SGHNT and YENEEA. Generation of TCR cDNA used 5'RACE template switching (which added a universal primer site and UMIs). TCRdb recomputed calls from the 5' RACE reads with MiXCR, one row per CDR3 protein. The sample has more than 450,000 distinct CDR3 sequences; just over 20% are singletons. The sequence derives from a man in his late teens or twenties who received the YFV17D yellow fever vaccine. The chain is built from TRBV11-3 and TRBJ2-2; D is undetermined. Here the sequenced sample was PBMCs, taken roughly 20 days after the first yellow fever vaccination. CDR3 coding DNA: TGTGCCAGCGCGTGGAGTATAGACAACGGGGAGCTGTTTTTT. Translating it yields CASAWSIDNGELFF.